This TCR beta chain emerged from a study of OX40 agonist ivuxolimab in advanced cancers. Study details: Every patient in dose escalation had hepatocellular carcinoma, melanoma, renal cell or head and neck cancer. Among those enrolled, mean age was about 63 years (range about 23 to 85) and about 81% were male.

Cycle 7 day 1, cycle 4 day 1, and baseline were the timepoints at which blood was sampled. Germline V gene data show CDR1 as SGHAT and CDR2 as FQDESV (reference sequence). Trimming removed 5 bases from V and 8 bases from J; junction bases left unmatched: 12. This CDR3 comprises 17 residues. Produced via immunoSEQ multiplex PCR; TCRdb's table is partial and in-frame only. The top ten clones hold more than 5.5% of a sample with over 65,000 clones, roughly 80% of them seen once. The chain uses TRBV11-1 and TRBJ2-1; 13 bases are shared with TRBD2. This sequence was found in an adult with an advanced solid tumor such as melanoma, head and neck, liver or kidney cancer. Here the sequenced sample was CD4+ or CD8+ T cells sorted from blood, taken in a trial of the OX40 agonist ivuxolimab. This CDR3 is CASSPRRLAGGGDEQFF. The CDR3 bases are TGTGCCAGCAGCCCCCGTCGACTAGCGGGAGGCGGGGATGAGCAGTTCTTC.